Described below is a single TCR beta chain sequence and its context. Its antigen remains unknown. This sample stems from a study of regulatory T cells in long-lasting Graves disease. Study results and limitations: Preferential use of TRBV28, TRBJ1-2 and TRBJ2-5 was seen in persistent disease. The analysis examined peripheral blood only and excluded thyroid tissue.

Building the TCR beta libraries relied on iRepertoire HTBI primers, and CDR3 regions underwent Arm-PCR. TCRdb used MiXCR to reprocess the multiplex PCR reads, holding one entry per CDR3 protein. The sample includes some 330,000 distinct CDR3 sequences, approximately 25% seen only once; the top ten take 25% to 30%. The time point is: persistent/refractory GD, antithyroid drugs over 5 years with positive TRAb. The authors made the TCR library using RNA they extracted from PBMCs. CDR3 length: 14 amino acids. The ends were cut back, 3 bases at V and 2 bases at J, with 10 bases in the middle. Germline loops: CDR1 DFQATT, CDR2 SNEGSKA (reference sequence).

The rearrangement joins TRBV20-1 to TRBJ2-2, with D tentatively TRBD1 (5 bases). This TCR was sampled from a woman aged 40-49 years with Graves disease. Sequenced material: peripheral blood mononuclear cells (PBMCs), taken when the disease was refractory, from a patient treated with antithyroid drugs. The CDR3 bases are TGCAGTGCTAGTGGCAGGGATAACACCGGGGAGCTGTTTTTT. Its translation is CSASGRDNTGELFF.